Listed below are T cell receptor beta chains from one sample, sequenced in a study of blood T cell repertoires in COVID-19. Measured with immunoSEQ multiplex PCR; TCRdb has only the in-frame clones, and not every one. The sample lists some 200,000 clones; 70% to 90% were seen once. What was sequenced was peripheral blood. Receptors were obtained from a man between 40 and 49 years old with active or convalescent COVID-19. CDR3s include the opening cysteine and the closing phenylalanine or tryptophan. Each record gives: CDR3 protein, CDR3 DNA, clone size, V gene, D gene, J gene. D genes are given only for firm matches. The size entry is marked missing in some rows and otherwise reads once, few, many or a size class.

CDR3 protein: CARPPRAGQNTIYF
CDR3 DNA: TGTGCCAGACCGCCCCGAGCAGGGCAAAACACCATATATTTT
clone size: .
V gene: TRBV25-1
D gene: .
J gene: TRBJ1-3

CDR3 protein: CAWSVPGGVYEQYF
CDR3 DNA: TGTGCCTGGAGTGTACCTGGGGGGGTCTACGAGCAGTACTTC
clone size: .
V gene: TRBV30
D gene: TRBD2
J gene: TRBJ2-7

CDR3 protein: CASRTTGDDGYTF
CDR3 DNA: TGTGCCAGCAGAACGACAGGGGACGATGGCTACACCTTC
clone size: .
V gene: TRBV12-3/TRBV12-4
D gene: TRBD1
J gene: TRBJ1-2

CDR3 protein: CASSKQKENTEAFF
CDR3 DNA: TGTGCCAGCAGTAAACAGAAAGAAAACACTGAAGCTTTCTTT
clone size: .
V gene: TRBV6-1
D gene: .
J gene: TRBJ1-1

CDR3 protein: CASSQNADSSYEQYF
CDR3 DNA: TGTGCCAGCAGCCAAAACGCAGACAGCTCCTACGAGCAGTACTTC
clone size: .
V gene: TRBV3-1/TRBV3-2
D gene: .
J gene: TRBJ2-7

CDR3 protein: CASSQGLASGELFF
CDR3 DNA: TGTGCCAGCAGCCAGGGACTAGCGTCCGGGGAGCTGTTTTTT
clone size: .
V gene: TRBV3-1/TRBV3-2
D gene: TRBD2
J gene: TRBJ2-2

CDR3 protein: CASTKLASGGANEQFF
CDR3 DNA: TGTGCCAGCACAAAGTTAGCTAGCGGGGGGGCCAATGAGCAGTTCTTC
clone size: .
V gene: TRBV7-6
D gene: TRBD2
J gene: TRBJ2-1

CDR3 protein: CASSQGGREAQETQYF
CDR3 DNA: TGCGCCAGCAGCCAAGGTGGGAGGGAGGCCCAAGAGACCCAGTACTTC
clone size: .
V gene: TRBV4-1
D gene: TRBD2
J gene: TRBJ2-5

CDR3 protein: CASRVEGQPQHF
CDR3 DNA: TGTGCCAGCCGTGTGGAGGGACAGCCCCAGCATTTT
clone size: few
V gene: TRBV2
D gene: .
J gene: TRBJ1-5

CDR3 protein: CASSLNSALGYGYTF
CDR3 DNA: TGTGCCAGCAGCTTAAATTCAGCGTTAGGCTATGGCTACACCTTC
clone size: .
V gene: TRBV7-8
D gene: .
J gene: TRBJ1-2

CDR3 protein: CASSLDPGGSFNSPLHF
CDR3 DNA: TGCGCCAGCAGCTTGGATCCAGGGGGATCGTTTAATTCACCCCTCCACTTT
clone size: .
V gene: TRBV5-1
D gene: TRBD1
J gene: TRBJ1-6

CDR3 protein: CASSLIAGTEAFF
CDR3 DNA: TGTGCCAGCAGCTTAATTGCAGGCACTGAAGCTTTCTTT
clone size: .
V gene: TRBV7-8
D gene: .
J gene: TRBJ1-1

CDR3 protein: CASSITGSGNTIYF
CDR3 DNA: TGTGCCAGCAGCATAACAGGTTCTGGAAACACCATATATTTT
clone size: .
V gene: TRBV7-8
D gene: .
J gene: TRBJ1-3

CDR3 protein: CASPDEGAQIGYTF
CDR3 DNA: TGTGCCAGCCCCGACGAGGGGGCGCAGATTGGCTACACCTTC
clone size: .
V gene: TRBV2
D gene: TRBD1
J gene: TRBJ1-2

CDR3 protein: CASSLSGGAAEQFF
CDR3 DNA: TGTGCCAGCAGCCTAAGCGGGGGGGCCGCTGAGCAGTTCTTC
clone size: .
V gene: TRBV3-1/TRBV3-2
D gene: TRBD2
J gene: TRBJ2-1

CDR3 protein: CASSASRYGVGNTIYF
CDR3 DNA: TGTGCCAGCAGCGCCAGCCGTTACGGGGTAGGAAACACCATATATTTT
clone size: .
V gene: TRBV7-9
D gene: .
J gene: TRBJ1-3

CDR3 protein: CASSPSTGMFISPLHF
CDR3 DNA: TGCGCCAGCAGCCCATCTACAGGAATGTTCATTTCACCCCTCCACTTT
clone size: .
V gene: TRBV4-1
D gene: .
J gene: TRBJ1-6

CDR3 protein: CASSLGPNSNQPQHF
CDR3 DNA: TGTGCCAGCAGCTTGGGTCCCAATAGCAATCAGCCCCAGCATTTT
clone size: .
V gene: TRBV5-4
D gene: .
J gene: TRBJ1-5

CDR3 protein: CSVERNTEAFF
CDR3 DNA: TGCAGCGTTGAACGTAACACTGAAGCTTTCTTT
clone size: .
V gene: TRBV29-1
D gene: .
J gene: TRBJ1-1

CDR3 protein: CASSVGASYEQYF
CDR3 DNA: TGTGCCAGCAGCGTAGGTGCCAGCTACGAGCAGTACTTC
clone size: once
V gene: TRBV9
D gene: .
J gene: TRBJ2-7

CDR3 protein: CASSPSPPGHVAYEQYF
CDR3 DNA: TGTGCCAGCAGCCCCTCTCCTCCGGGACACGTAGCCTACGAGCAGTACTTC
clone size: .
V gene: TRBV11-2
D gene: .
J gene: TRBJ2-7

CDR3 protein: CATGGTSGMTDTQYF
CDR3 DNA: TGTGCCACCGGCGGGACTAGCGGGATGACAGATACGCAGTATTTT
clone size: .
V gene: TRBV2
D gene: TRBD2
J gene: TRBJ2-3

CDR3 protein: CASSSGELGSPLHF
CDR3 DNA: TGCGCCAGCAGCTCAGGGGAATTGGGATCACCCCTCCACTTT
clone size: once
V gene: TRBV5-1
D gene: .
J gene: TRBJ1-6

CDR3 protein: CASSNYRDRGLGNTIYF
CDR3 DNA: TGTGCCAGCAGCAACTACCGGGACAGGGGGCTCGGGAACACCATATATTTT
clone size: .
V gene: TRBV21-1
D gene: .
J gene: TRBJ1-3

CDR3 protein: CASSESASGLNEQFF
CDR3 DNA: TGCGCCAGCAGTGAGTCGGCTAGCGGATTAAATGAGCAGTTCTTC
clone size: .
V gene: TRBV10-1
D gene: TRBD2
J gene: TRBJ2-1

CDR3 protein: CASSPPRGQRGTEAFF
CDR3 DNA: TGTGCCAGCAGCCCTCCCCGGGGTCAGCGGGGAACTGAAGCTTTCTTT
clone size: few
V gene: TRBV7-9
D gene: .
J gene: TRBJ1-1

CDR3 protein: CASSEAGGTEAFF
CDR3 DNA: TGTGCCAGCTCAGAGGCAGGGGGAACTGAAGCTTTCTTT
clone size: once
V gene: TRBV18
D gene: TRBD1
J gene: TRBJ1-1

CDR3 protein: CASIPPGGQETQYF
CDR3 DNA: TGTGCCAGCATCCCCCCGGGGGGTCAAGAGACCCAGTACTTC
clone size: .
V gene: TRBV7-9
D gene: TRBD2
J gene: TRBJ2-5

CDR3 protein: CASSQEGTGGYEQYF
CDR3 DNA: TGCGCCAGCAGCCAAGAAGGGACAGGGGGGTACGAGCAGTACTTC
clone size: .
V gene: TRBV4-1
D gene: TRBD1
J gene: TRBJ2-7

CDR3 protein: CSVVGGMNTEAFF
CDR3 DNA: TGCAGCGTTGTTGGCGGCATGAACACTGAAGCTTTCTTT
clone size: .
V gene: TRBV29-1
D gene: .
J gene: TRBJ1-1

CDR3 protein: CASSSGTGGTGELFF
CDR3 DNA: TGCGCCAGCAGCTCCGGGACAGGGGGAACCGGGGAGCTGTTTTTT
clone size: .
V gene: TRBV5-1
D gene: TRBD1
J gene: TRBJ2-2

CDR3 protein: CASSLSLAGGSQETQYF
CDR3 DNA: TGTGCCAGCAGCTTAAGTCTAGCGGGGGGGTCCCAAGAGACCCAGTACTTC
clone size: .
V gene: TRBV7-8
D gene: TRBD2
J gene: TRBJ2-5

CDR3 protein: CASSRQRGVFDEQFF
CDR3 DNA: TGTGCCAGTAGTCGGCAGCGGGGGGTGTTCGATGAGCAGTTCTTC
clone size: .
V gene: TRBV19
D gene: TRBD2
J gene: TRBJ2-1

CDR3 protein: CASSQRGGETQYF
CDR3 DNA: TGTGCCAGCAGCCAGCGGGGGGGAGAGACCCAGTACTTC
clone size: once
V gene: TRBV3-1/TRBV3-2
D gene: TRBD2
J gene: TRBJ2-5

CDR3 protein: CASSLSSGARETQYF
CDR3 DNA: TGTGCCAGCAGCTTATCTTCAGGGGCCCGAGAGACCCAGTACTTC
clone size: .
V gene: TRBV7-2
D gene: .
J gene: TRBJ2-5

CDR3 protein: CSVVSRGQGTEAFF
CDR3 DNA: TGCAGCGTTGTATCCAGGGGGCAAGGTACTGAAGCTTTCTTT
clone size: .
V gene: TRBV29-1
D gene: TRBD1
J gene: TRBJ1-1

CDR3 protein: CASSLVQGVRTEAFF
CDR3 DNA: TGTGCCAGCAGTTTAGTACAGGGTGTCCGTACTGAAGCTTTCTTT
clone size: .
V gene: TRBV28
D gene: .
J gene: TRBJ1-1

CDR3 protein: CASSTDRGNEQFF
CDR3 DNA: TGTGCCAGCAGTACCGACAGGGGCAATGAGCAGTTCTTC
clone size: .
V gene: TRBV3-1/TRBV3-2
D gene: TRBD1
J gene: TRBJ2-1

CDR3 protein: CASSTRGLGTEAFF
CDR3 DNA: TGTGCCAGTAGTACCAGGGGGCTTGGCACTGAAGCTTTCTTT
clone size: .
V gene: TRBV19
D gene: TRBD1
J gene: TRBJ1-1

CDR3 protein: CASSKCGHQSDTQYF
CDR3 DNA: TGTGCCAGCAGCAAATGTGGACACCAATCGGATACGCAGTATTTT
clone size: once
V gene: TRBV21-1
D gene: .
J gene: TRBJ2-3

CDR3 protein: CSASTPGEGGTEAFF
CDR3 DNA: TGCAGTGCTAGTACCCCAGGGGAGGGTGGCACTGAAGCTTTCTTT
clone size: once
V gene: TRBV20-1
D gene: .
J gene: TRBJ1-1

CDR3 protein: CASSPGQGGYGYTF
CDR3 DNA: TGTGCCAGCAGCCCCGGACAGGGGGGCTATGGCTACACCTTC
clone size: .
V gene: TRBV6-6
D gene: TRBD1
J gene: TRBJ1-2

CDR3 protein: CSVGGIEAFF
CDR3 DNA: TGCAGCGTGGGGGGGATTGAAGCTTTCTTT
clone size: .
V gene: TRBV29-1
D gene: .
J gene: TRBJ1-1

CDR3 protein: CASSQDESYNEQFF
CDR3 DNA: TGTGCCAGCAGCCAAGACGAGTCCTACAATGAGCAGTTCTTC
clone size: .
V gene: TRBV3-1/TRBV3-2
D gene: .
J gene: TRBJ2-1

CDR3 protein: CASSLTSGGDNQPQHF
CDR3 DNA: TGTGCCAGCAGTTTAACGTCAGGGGGCGACAATCAGCCCCAGCATTTT
clone size: .
V gene: TRBV28
D gene: TRBD1
J gene: TRBJ1-5

CDR3 protein: CASSLTSLAEQFF
CDR3 DNA: TGTGCCAGCAGTCTCACTTCCCTAGCGGAGCAGTTCTTC
clone size: .
V gene: TRBV12-3/TRBV12-4
D gene: .
J gene: TRBJ2-1

CDR3 protein: CASSLTGKDGYTF
CDR3 DNA: TGTGCCAGCAGCTTGACAGGGAAGGATGGCTACACCTTC
clone size: once
V gene: TRBV5-6
D gene: .
J gene: TRBJ1-2

CDR3 protein: CASSLETGRSYEQYF
CDR3 DNA: TGTGCCAGCAGCTTAGAAACAGGTCGCTCCTACGAGCAGTACTTC
clone size: .
V gene: TRBV7-9
D gene: .
J gene: TRBJ2-7

CDR3 protein: CASSETGGNTEAFF
CDR3 DNA: TGTGCCAGCAGTGAGACAGGGGGGAACACTGAAGCTTTCTTT
clone size: .
V gene: TRBV2
D gene: TRBD1
J gene: TRBJ1-1

CDR3 protein: CASSLSIGGASDTQYF
CDR3 DNA: TGCGCCAGCAGCTTGTCGATCGGGGGGGCCTCAGATACGCAGTATTTT
clone size: .
V gene: TRBV5-1
D gene: TRBD2
J gene: TRBJ2-3

CDR3 protein: CASSTWTGDINTEAFF
CDR3 DNA: TGTGCCAGCAGTACCTGGACAGGAGATATAAACACTGAAGCTTTCTTT
clone size: few
V gene: TRBV27
D gene: TRBD1
J gene: TRBJ1-1

CDR3 protein: CASSPRTGPSGNTIYF
CDR3 DNA: TGTGCCAGCAGCCCTCGGACAGGGCCCTCTGGAAACACCATATATTTT
clone size: few
V gene: TRBV5-5
D gene: TRBD1
J gene: TRBJ1-3